This T cell receptor (delta chain) was sequenced in a study of gamma-delta T cells after stem cell transplantation. TCRdb fed the RT-PCR reads into CATT to redo clone calling. Of about 110 delta-chain clones listed, 20% to 25% are singletons. Per the germline V gene, CDR1 is GEAIGNYY and CDR2 is EKD. With 1 base clipped from V and 0 bases from J, the junction kept 13 bases outside the gene matches. The CDR3 is made up of 19 amino acids. Input material: gamma-delta T cells. This sequence joins TRDV2 and TRDJ1; 10 bases align to TRDD3. This TCR derives from a human donor. It is not recorded whose cells these are; they may come from a transplant donor. The CDR3 loop is CACDTLLTGGSSYTDKLIF. CDR3 DNA: TGTGCCTGTGACACACTCCTTACTGGGGGATCCTCGTACACCGATAAACTCATCTTT.